The present T cell receptor (beta chain) was sequenced within a study of blood T cell repertoires in COVID-19. As originally analysed: Reference gene primer amplification gave nucleated cell count estimates. Profiled with immunoSEQ multiplex PCR; TCRdb holds only in-frame clones, not every one. D and trimming were read from the DNA, whereas the V and J calls and clone size are those reported in that table. The data contain 350,000 to 450,000 clones, roughly 92% of them singletons. Participant reports of clinical history set cohort assignment. This sequence was found in a woman aged 40 to 50 who had been exposed to COVID-19. The sequencing input was PBMCs or T cells enriched from blood (not recorded which).

The CDR3 sequence is CASSLAGTGTAEAFF. The CDR3 coding sequence is TGTGCCAGCAGCTTAGCCGGGACAGGGACCGCTGAAGCTTTCTTT. The chain joins TRBV7-9 to TRBJ1-1; 9 positions match TRBD1. Trimming took 0 bases from V and 6 from J; bases not matched to a gene: 5. The length of the CDR3 is 15 residues. Germline V gives CDR1 SEHNR, CDR2 FQNEAQ (reference sequence).